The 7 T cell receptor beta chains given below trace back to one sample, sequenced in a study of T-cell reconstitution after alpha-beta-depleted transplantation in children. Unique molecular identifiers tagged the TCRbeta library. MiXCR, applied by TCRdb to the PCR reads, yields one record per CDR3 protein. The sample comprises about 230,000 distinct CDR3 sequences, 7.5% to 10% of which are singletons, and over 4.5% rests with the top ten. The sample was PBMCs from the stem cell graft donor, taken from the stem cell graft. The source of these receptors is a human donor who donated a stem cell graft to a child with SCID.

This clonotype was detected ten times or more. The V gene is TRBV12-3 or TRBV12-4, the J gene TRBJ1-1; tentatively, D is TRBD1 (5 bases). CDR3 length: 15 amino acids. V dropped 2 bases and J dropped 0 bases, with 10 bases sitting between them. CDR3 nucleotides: TGTGCCAGCAGTTTAATGGGGGGAATGAACACTGAAGCTTTCTTT. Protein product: CASSLMGGMNTEAFF.

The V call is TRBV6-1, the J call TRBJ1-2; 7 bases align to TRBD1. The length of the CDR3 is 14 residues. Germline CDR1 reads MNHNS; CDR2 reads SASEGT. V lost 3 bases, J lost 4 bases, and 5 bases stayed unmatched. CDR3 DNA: TGTGCCAGCAGTGAGCAGGGACAGAGCTATGGCTACACCTTC. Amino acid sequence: CASSEQGQSYGYTF.

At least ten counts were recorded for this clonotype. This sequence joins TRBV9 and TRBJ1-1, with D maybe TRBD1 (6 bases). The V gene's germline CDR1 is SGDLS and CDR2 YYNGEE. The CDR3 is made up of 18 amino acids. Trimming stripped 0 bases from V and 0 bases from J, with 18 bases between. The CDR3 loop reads CASSVAPGSGAVNTEAFF. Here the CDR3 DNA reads TGTGCCAGCAGCGTAGCTCCAGGCTCAGGGGCGGTGAACACTGAAGCTTTCTTT.

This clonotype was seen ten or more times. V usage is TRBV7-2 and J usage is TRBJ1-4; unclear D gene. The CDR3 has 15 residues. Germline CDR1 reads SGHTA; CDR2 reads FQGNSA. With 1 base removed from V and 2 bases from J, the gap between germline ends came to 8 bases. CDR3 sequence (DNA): TGTGCCAGCAGCTTAGGGCCCTCCACTAATGAAAAACTGTTTTTT. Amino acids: CASSLGPSTNEKLFF.

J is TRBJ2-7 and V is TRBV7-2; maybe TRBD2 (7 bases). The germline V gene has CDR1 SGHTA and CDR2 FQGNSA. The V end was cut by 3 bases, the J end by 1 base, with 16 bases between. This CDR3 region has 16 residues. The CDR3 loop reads CASSLGWGGVSYEQYF. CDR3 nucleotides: TGTGCCAGCAGCTTGGGGTGGGGGGGCGTATCCTACGAGCAGTACTTC.

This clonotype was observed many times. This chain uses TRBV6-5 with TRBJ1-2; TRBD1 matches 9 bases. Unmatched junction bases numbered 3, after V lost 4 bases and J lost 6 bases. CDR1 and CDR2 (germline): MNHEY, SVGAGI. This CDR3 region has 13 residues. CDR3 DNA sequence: TGTGCCAGCAGTTGGACAGGGGAAGATGGCTACACCTTC. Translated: CASSWTGEDGYTF.

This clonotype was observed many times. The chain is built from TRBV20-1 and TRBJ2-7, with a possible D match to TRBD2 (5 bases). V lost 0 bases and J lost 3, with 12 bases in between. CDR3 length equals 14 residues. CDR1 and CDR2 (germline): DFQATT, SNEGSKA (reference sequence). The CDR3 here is CSARDWVDFYEQYF. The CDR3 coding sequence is TGCAGTGCTAGAGATTGGGTGGACTTCTACGAGCAGTACTTC.